This TCR beta chain was captured in a study of blood T cell repertoires in COVID-19. Whole-study context: Donors in the United States, Italy and Spain gave samples during acute or convalescent COVID-19. T cells, B-cell-depleted T cells, or PBMCs supplied cDNA or gDNA.

The CDR3 is 15 residues long. Germline CDR1 MNHEY, CDR2 SMNVEV (reference sequence). V lost 5 bases, J lost 3 bases, and 16 bases lay in between. Source study methods: Amplifying reference gene primers gave estimates of nucleated cell counts. TCRdb keeps only in-frame clones here, not all; method: immunoSEQ multiplex PCR. That table furnishes V, J and clone size, whereas the DNA furnished D and trimming. Here the sample spans roughly 250,000 clones, more than 80% being singletons. V and J are TRBV27 and TRBJ1-1, with unresolved D. The receptor was derived from a woman aged 40 to 50 with acute or convalescent COVID-19. Sequencing input: peripheral blood. As DNA, the CDR3 is TGTGCCAGCAGTCCCGCGGGAGGGAGGGACACTGAAGCTTTCTTT. Protein product: CASSPAGGRDTEAFF.